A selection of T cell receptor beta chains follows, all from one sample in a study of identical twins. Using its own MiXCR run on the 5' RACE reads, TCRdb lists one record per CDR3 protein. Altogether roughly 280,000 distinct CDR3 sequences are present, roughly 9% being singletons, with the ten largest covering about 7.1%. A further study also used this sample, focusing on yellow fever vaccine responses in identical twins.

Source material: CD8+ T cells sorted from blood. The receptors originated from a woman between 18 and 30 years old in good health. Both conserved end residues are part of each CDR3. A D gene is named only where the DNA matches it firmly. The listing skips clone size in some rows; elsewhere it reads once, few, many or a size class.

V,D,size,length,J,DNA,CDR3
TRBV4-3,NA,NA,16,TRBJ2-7,TGCGCCAGCAGCGAGGATTGGAGTACTTTATTCTACGAGCAGTACTTC,CASSEDWSTLFYEQYF
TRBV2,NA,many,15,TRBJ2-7,TGTGCCAGCAGTGATGGGCAGGGAGGTCCCTACGAGCAGTACTTC,CASSDGQGGPYEQYF
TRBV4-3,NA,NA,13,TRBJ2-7,TGCGCCAGCAGCCAAGACCCGGGCCGGGAGCAGTACTTC,CASSQDPGREQYF
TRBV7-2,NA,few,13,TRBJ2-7,TGTGCCAGCAGTGACAGTCTTCTATACGAGCAGTACTTC,CASSDSLLYEQYF
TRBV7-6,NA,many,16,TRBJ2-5,TGTGCCAGCAGCTTAGGAGCAGGGAGAGTAGGAGAGACCCAGTACTTC,CASSLGAGRVGETQYF
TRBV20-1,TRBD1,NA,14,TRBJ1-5,TGCAGTGCTAGAGACGGGACAGGAGATCAGCCCCAGCATTTT,CSARDGTGDQPQHF
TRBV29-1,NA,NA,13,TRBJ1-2,TGCAGCGTGGATGAAGACAGCAACTATGGCTACACCTTC,CSVDEDSNYGYTF
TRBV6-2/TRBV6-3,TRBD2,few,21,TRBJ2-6,TGTGCCAGCAATCGAACTCCGGGACTAGCGGGAGAAGGGTCTGGGGCCAACGTCCTGACTTTC,CASNRTPGLAGEGSGANVLTF
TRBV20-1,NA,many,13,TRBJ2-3,TGCAGTGCTAGTGCCAGGGTAGTAGATACGCAGTATTTT,CSASARVVDTQYF
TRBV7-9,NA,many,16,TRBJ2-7,TGTGCCAGCAGCTTGTCGTGGGGTCAGAAGTCCTACGAGCAGTACTTC,CASSLSWGQKSYEQYF
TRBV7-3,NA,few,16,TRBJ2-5,TGTGCCAGCAGCTTAACAGGAGTCCTATGGGGGGAGACCCAGTACTTC,CASSLTGVLWGETQYF
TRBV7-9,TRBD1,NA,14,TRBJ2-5,TGTGCCAGCAGCTCCCTGACAGGGGAAGAGACCCAGTACTTC,CASSSLTGEETQYF
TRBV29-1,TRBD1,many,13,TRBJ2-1,TGCAGCGTTGTTAACAGGGGGTCCAATGAGCAGTTCTTC,CSVVNRGSNEQFF
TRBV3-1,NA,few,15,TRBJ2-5,TGTGCCAGCAGCCAAGCCCTTTTCCGGGCAGAGACCCAGTACTTC,CASSQALFRAETQYF
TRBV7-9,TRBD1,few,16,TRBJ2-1,TGTGCCAGCAGCTTAGGACAGGGCGTCGAGTTAAATGAGCAGTTCTTC,CASSLGQGVELNEQFF
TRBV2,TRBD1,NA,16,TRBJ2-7,TGTGCCAGCAGTGAATATCAGAGGACAGGGGACGACGAGCAGTACTTC,CASSEYQRTGDDEQYF
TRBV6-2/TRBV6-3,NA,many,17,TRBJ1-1,TGTGCCAGCAGTTACATCCCCCACAGGGCCATGAACACTGAAGCTTTCTTT,CASSYIPHRAMNTEAFF
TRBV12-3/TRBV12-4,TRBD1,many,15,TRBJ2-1,TGTGCCAGCAGGATCCGGGACAGGGACTACAATGAGCAGTTCTTC,CASRIRDRDYNEQFF
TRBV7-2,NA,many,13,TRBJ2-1,TGTGCCAGCAGCTTTGGTATTAGCAATGAGCAGTTCTTC,CASSFGISNEQFF
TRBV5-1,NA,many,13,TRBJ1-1,TGCGCCAGCAGCTTGGAAGGTAACACTGAAGCTTTCTTT,CASSLEGNTEAFF
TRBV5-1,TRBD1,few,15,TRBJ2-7,TGCGCCAGCAGCGAGGGACAGGGGGCTGAGTACGAGCAGTACTTC,CASSEGQGAEYEQYF
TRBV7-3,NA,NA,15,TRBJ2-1,TGTGCCAGCAGCCCCAGTGGAGGGGCTGGGGATGTCCAGTTCTTC,CASSPSGGAGDVQFF
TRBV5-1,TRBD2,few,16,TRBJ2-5,TGCGCCAGCAGCTTGGCCGCAGCGGGGGGAATTGGGACCCAGTACTTC,CASSLAAAGGIGTQYF
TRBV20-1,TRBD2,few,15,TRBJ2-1,TGCAGTGCTAGAAAGCGGGAGGGCCCCCAAGATGAGCAGTTCTTC,CSARKREGPQDEQFF
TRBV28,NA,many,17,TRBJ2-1,TGTGCCAGCAGTTTAAGATTGAGAGCCACGAGTTACAATGAGCAGTTCTTC,CASSLRLRATSYNEQFF
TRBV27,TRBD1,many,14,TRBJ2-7,TGTGCCAGCAGTTCCGGACAGGGGGCTTACGAGCAGTACTTC,CASSSGQGAYEQYF
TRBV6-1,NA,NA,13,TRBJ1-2,TGTGCCAGCAGACAGGAAGTCAGCTATGGCTACACCTTC,CASRQEVSYGYTF
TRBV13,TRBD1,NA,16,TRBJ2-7,TGTGCCAGCAGCCCGCACGGGACAGGGGACTCCTACGAGCAGTACTTC,CASSPHGTGDSYEQYF
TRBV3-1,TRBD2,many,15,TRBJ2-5,TGTGCCAGCAGCCAGGAGGGACTAGCTATGGAGACCCAGTACTTC,CASSQEGLAMETQYF
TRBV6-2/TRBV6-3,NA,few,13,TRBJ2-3,TGTGCCAGCAGTCGGGACGCCACAGATACGCAGTATTTT,CASSRDATDTQYF
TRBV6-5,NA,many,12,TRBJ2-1,TGTGCCAGCAGTTCACCGGGACTGGAGAGAAACTTC,CASSSPGLERNF
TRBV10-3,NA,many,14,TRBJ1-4,TGTGCCATCAGTGAGGCTGGGGGCGACGAAAAACTGTTTTTT,CAISEAGGDEKLFF
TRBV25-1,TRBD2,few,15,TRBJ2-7,TGTGCCAGCACCGCGTCTAGCGGGACCGCCTACGAGCAGTACTTC,CASTASSGTAYEQYF
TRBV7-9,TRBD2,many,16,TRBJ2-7,TGTGCCAGCAGCGTCGGACTAGCGGAGACCGACTACGAGCAGTACTTC,CASSVGLAETDYEQYF
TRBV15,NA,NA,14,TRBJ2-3,TGTGCCACCAGCAGAGTGGCTAGCCGAGATACGCAGTATTTT,CATSRVASRDTQYF
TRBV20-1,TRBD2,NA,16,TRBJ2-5,TGCAGTGCTAGACTAGCGGGAGGCCTAAAGGGAGAGACCCAGTACTTC,CSARLAGGLKGETQYF
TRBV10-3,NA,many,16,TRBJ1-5,TGTGCCATCAGTGAGTCAGGGGCGACTAGCAATCAGCCCCAGCATTTT,CAISESGATSNQPQHF
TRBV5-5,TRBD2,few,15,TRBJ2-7,TGTGCCAGCAGCTTGGCTAGCGGGAGAACCTACGAGCAGTACTTC,CASSLASGRTYEQYF
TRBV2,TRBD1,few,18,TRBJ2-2,TGTGCCAGCAGCGCCACCCTGACAGGGGGCGCCGACACCGGGGAGCTGTTTTTT,CASSATLTGGADTGELFF
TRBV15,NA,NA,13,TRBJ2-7,TGTGCCACCAGGTCGAGAGAAGCCTACGAGCAGTACTTC,CATRSREAYEQYF
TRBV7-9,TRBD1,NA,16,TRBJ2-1,TGTGCCAGCAGCTTAATACCGGGACAGGGGTACAATGAGCAGTTCTTC,CASSLIPGQGYNEQFF
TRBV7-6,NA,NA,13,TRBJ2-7,TGTGCCAGCAGCCCGGCAGCCAATTACGAGCAGTACTTC,CASSPAANYEQYF
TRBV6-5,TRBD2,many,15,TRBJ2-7,TGTGCCAGCAGTTTATCGACTAGCGGGAGCTACGAGCAGTACTTC,CASSLSTSGSYEQYF
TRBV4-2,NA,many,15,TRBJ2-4,TGTGCCAGCAGCCCAGGGGTCGGGGCCAAAAACATTCAGTACTTC,CASSPGVGAKNIQYF
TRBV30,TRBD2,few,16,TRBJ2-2,TGTGCCTGGAGTGTCGGGGGGAGCGGGAACACCGGGGAGCTGTTTTTT,CAWSVGGSGNTGELFF
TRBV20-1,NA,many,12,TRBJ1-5,TGCAGTGCTAGTGAGGGCAATCAGCCCCAGCATTTT,CSASEGNQPQHF
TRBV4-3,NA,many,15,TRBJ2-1,TGCGCCAGCAGCCAAGATGCGGGCTCCTACAATGAGCAGTTCTTC,CASSQDAGSYNEQFF
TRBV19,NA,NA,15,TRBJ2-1,TGTGCCAGTAGTATCCTCATTCAGGGTAGCAATGAGCAGTTCTTC,CASSILIQGSNEQFF
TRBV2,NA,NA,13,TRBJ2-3,TGTGCCAACCCAGGAAGACTAGCAGATACGCAGTATTTT,CANPGRLADTQYF
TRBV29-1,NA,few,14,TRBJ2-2,TGCAGCGTTGAGATCCGCCGTGCGACCGGGGAGCTGTTTTTT,CSVEIRRATGELFF